Presented here are 4 T cell receptor beta chains from one specimen sequenced in a study of identical twins. TCRdb reprocessed the 5' RACE reads via MiXCR and lists one record per CDR3 protein. Seen here are fewer than 250,000 distinct CDR3 sequences, 5.5% to 8% observed once, and the top ten hold roughly 3.4%. The data were also submitted as part of a second study, on yellow fever vaccine responses in identical twins.

The material sequenced was memory (CD45RO+) T cells sorted from blood. These receptors all come from a woman between 18 and 30 years old in good health.

This clonotype was recorded at least ten times. The rearrangement uses TRBV12-3 or TRBV12-4 and TRBJ1-5; no firm D call. The CDR3 loop spans 13 amino acids. The germline V and J ends were trimmed by 5 bases and 8 bases, with 13 bases remaining between them. The CDR3 DNA follows: TGTGCCAGCAGTCCCCGCACCCAAGAGCCCCAGCATTTT. Translation: CASSPRTQEPQHF.

Only a few counts were recorded for this clonotype. The chain carries TRBV6-1 and TRBJ1-6, with D unclear. V lost 6 bases, J lost 0 bases, and 9 bases lay in between. The germline gives CDR1 MNHNS, CDR2 SASEGT. This CDR3 has 15 residues. In DNA form, the CDR3 reads TGTGCCAGCAGCGGAGATTACTCCTATAATTCACCCCTCCACTTT. Its translation is CASSGDYSYNSPLHF.

This clonotype was recorded many times. The rearrangement uses TRBV11-2 and TRBJ2-1; 14 bases match TRBD2. Germline V gene sequence: CDR1 SGHAT, CDR2 FQNNGV. V trimming: 2 bases; J trimming: 0 bases; junction bases outside the gene matches: 12. The CDR3 is 21 amino acids. CDR3 loop: CASSLPPTSGRALSSYNEQFF. DNA for the CDR3: TGTGCCAGCAGCTTACCCCCGACTAGCGGGAGGGCCCTGAGCTCCTACAATGAGCAGTTCTTC.

The chain is built from TRBV20-1 and TRBJ2-1; 12 bases agree with TRBD1. CDR1 is DFQATT, CDR2 SNEGSKA, per germline (reference sequence). The CDR3 loop spans 17 amino acids. After removal of 2 bases from V and 7 bases from J, the junction contained 12 bases not matched to a gene. The CDR3 region is CSARRDRGRLLGNEQFF. The CDR3 nucleotides read TGCAGTGCTAGACGGGACAGGGGGCGTTTGTTGGGTAATGAGCAGTTCTTC.